These 31 T cell receptor beta chains came from one sample sequenced in a study of control samples from healthy donors and cancer patients. Assay: immunoSEQ multiplex PCR; the TCRdb copy retains only in-frame clones and omits some. The sample includes 74,000 or so clones, approximately 90% of them seen just once. The source material was blood. These TCRs come from a man between 45 and 60 years old in good health.

V gene TRBV10-1 combines with J gene TRBJ1-5, with D unclear. The germline V gene encodes CDR1 WNHNN and CDR2 SYGVQD (reference sequence). This CDR3 comprises 13 residues. V was clipped by 4 bases and J by 2 bases, with 6 bases between them. The CDR3 DNA reads TGCGCCAGCAGTGGGGGAGGCAATCAGCCCCAGCATTTT. This gives the protein CASSGGGNQPQHF.

The chain has TRBV30 and TRBJ2-1; 7 nucleotides line up with TRBD2. The CDR3 runs 15 residues. Trimming cost V 3 bases and J 2 bases; bases outside gene matches: 7. Germline CDR1 GTSNPN, CDR2 SVGIG (reference sequence). CDR3 bases: TGTGCCTGGAGCGTTACTAGCGCCCCCTACAATGAGCAGTTCTTC. Protein sequence: CAWSVTSAPYNEQFF.

The chain uses TRBV5-8 and TRBJ1-6; no clear D gene. Trimming left V 4 bases short and J 4 bases short, with 18 bases between. This CDR3 has 17 amino acids. Germline V gives CDR1 SGHTS, CDR2 YDEGEE. The CDR3: CASSRRPGPSYNSPLHF. The CDR3 nucleotides read TGTGCCAGCAGCCGACGGCCGGGCCCCTCTTATAATTCACCCCTCCACTTT.

V usage is TRBV18 and J usage is TRBJ1-2; the D is unclear. The CDR3 runs to 14 residues. CDR1 is KGHSH, CDR2 LQKENI, per germline. The V and J ends lost 0 bases and 4 bases respectively, with 9 bases between them. The CDR3 sequence is CASSPPEKSYGYTF. The CDR3 region has the DNA TGTGCCAGCTCACCACCCGAGAAGAGCTATGGCTACACCTTC.

The chain couples TRBV6-6 to TRBJ2-1; TRBD1 agrees at 11 bases. CDR1 and CDR2 from the germline V gene are MNHNY and SVGAGI (reference sequence). The CDR3 has 18 residues. With 5 bases clipped from V and 4 bases from J, the junction kept 13 bases outside the gene matches. The CDR3, as DNA: TGTGCCAGCAGTCGCAACCACGGGGGGACAGGGGGTTACAATGAGCAGTTCTTC. This encodes CASSRNHGGTGGYNEQFF.

V gene TRBV24-1 combines with J gene TRBJ1-4; D is perhaps TRBD1 (6 bases). Germline V gene sequence: CDR1 KGHDR, CDR2 SFDVKD. Trimming removed 3 bases from V and 4 bases from J, with 17 bases in between. The CDR3 contains 17 residues. The chain's CDR3 is CATSDTGAGEDNEKLFF. CDR3 nucleotides: TGTGCCACCAGTGATACGGGCGCAGGGGAGGATAATGAAAAACTGTTTTTT.

The rearrangement links TRBV11-2 to TRBJ2-5; D could derive from TRBD1 or TRBD2 (5 bases each). Germline CDR1 reads SGHAT; CDR2 reads FQNNGV. V was shortened by 5 bases and J by 7 bases, with 14 bases between the two germline ends. The CDR3 sequence is 13 residues long. The CDR3 region is CASSQSRDGTQYF. The CDR3, as DNA: TGTGCCAGCAGCCAAAGCAGGGACGGGACCCAGTACTTC.

The chain employs TRBV6-5 and TRBJ2-2; D unresolved. Per germline, CDR1 MNHEY and CDR2 SVGAGI. The CDR3 totals 12 residues. The ends were cut back, 7 bases at V and 0 bases at J, with 3 bases in the middle. This chain's CDR3 is CASNPNTGELFF. The CDR3 DNA follows: TGTGCCAGCAACCCGAACACCGGGGAGCTGTTTTTT.

The rearrangement links TRBV9 to TRBJ1-1, with D possibly TRBD1 on 6 matching bases. The CDR3 consists of 15 residues. Trimming took off 0 bases at V and 5 bases at J, with 14 bases between the two ends. Germline assignment: CDR1 SGDLS and CDR2 YYNGEE. CDR3 loop: CASSVDGGITTEAFF. In nucleotides, the CDR3 is TGTGCCAGCAGCGTAGATGGGGGCATAACGACTGAAGCTTTCTTT.

This clone has just a few counts. The chain recombines TRBV2 with TRBJ1-3; D unclear. The germline gives CDR1 SNHLY, CDR2 FYNNEI. The CDR3 spans 14 residues. The V and J ends lost 4 bases and 0 bases respectively, with 7 bases between them. The CDR3, as DNA: TGTGCCAGCAGTGGCACAGCCTCTGGAAACACCATATATTTT. Translation gives CASSGTASGNTIYF.

V usage is TRBV19 and J usage is TRBJ1-4; D is unresolved. CDR3 size: 16 residues. Trimming took 1 base from V and 4 from J, leaving 13 bases between them. The germline gives CDR1 LNHDA, CDR2 SQIVND (reference sequence). Here the CDR3 DNA reads TGTGCCAGTAGTATAGGCCCCGGGAGCTTTAATGAAAAACTGTTTTTT. Protein sequence: CASSIGPGSFNEKLFF.

This clone was seen only a few times. CDR3 amino acids: CASRIWAGVNQPQHF. CDR3 bases: TGTGCCAGTAGGATTTGGGCAGGCGTCAATCAGCCCCAGCATTTT. The chain joins TRBV19 to TRBJ1-5, with unresolved D. Germline lookup yields CDR1 LNHDA and CDR2 SQIVND (reference sequence). V was shortened by 6 bases and J by 3 bases, with 15 bases between the two germline ends. The CDR3 is 15 residues long.

J is TRBJ2-7 and V is TRBV7-6, with D tentatively TRBD1 (5 bases). V was clipped by 2 bases and J by 0 bases, with 14 bases between them. In germline, CDR1 is SGHVS, CDR2 FNYEAQ. CDR3 length: 16 residues. Here the CDR3 DNA reads TGTGCCAGCAGCTTATCGGACACGATTCCCTCCTACGAGCAGTACTTC. It encodes CASSLSDTIPSYEQYF.

V usage is TRBV29-1 and J usage is TRBJ2-1; TRBD1 matches 9 bases. Germline V gene sequence: CDR1 SQVTM, CDR2 ANQGSEA. The V segment lost 2 bases and the J segment 14 bases; nucleotides outside the gene matches: 4. This CDR3 is 11 amino acids long. The CDR3 here is CSVESTGGKFF. Written as DNA, the CDR3 is TGCAGCGTTGAATCGACAGGGGGGAAGTTCTTC.

The gene calls are TRBV6-5 and TRBJ1-2, with a possible D match to TRBD1 (5 bases). CDR1 is MNHEY, CDR2 SVGAGI, per germline. The CDR3 covers 13 residues. V was trimmed by 7 bases and J by 4 bases, leaving 13 bases between them. Written as DNA, the CDR3 is TGTGCCAGCACCCCCCAGGGTCTCTATGGCTACACCTTC. This sequence encodes CASTPQGLYGYTF.

V is TRBV19 and J is TRBJ1-1, with 7 bases matching TRBD1. Germline assignment: CDR1 LNHDA and CDR2 SQIVND (reference sequence). CDR3 length: 13 amino acids. J lost 6 bases, V lost 3 bases, and 4 bases had no gene match. As DNA, the CDR3 is TGTGCCAGTAGTATTACAGGGGTGGCTGAAGCTTTCTTT. It translates to CASSITGVAEAFF.

The J gene is TRBJ1-6, the V gene TRBV30; D not certain. Germline CDR1 and CDR2: GTSNPN and SVGIG (reference sequence). The CDR3 has 13 residues. V was trimmed by 2 bases and J by 13 bases, leaving 15 bases between them. For the CDR3, the DNA is TGTGCCTGGAGTCCCGATAGAATAGGGCCCCTCCACTTT. Its protein is CAWSPDRIGPLHF.

The J gene is TRBJ1-6, the V gene TRBV18; D may be TRBD1 (6 bases). The length of the CDR3 is 13 residues. CDR1 is KGHSH, CDR2 LQKENI, per germline. Between the trimmed V and J ends, which lost 5 bases and 11 bases, there was a span of 13 bases. The CDR3 loop reads CASSATGLTPLHF. DNA for the CDR3: TGTGCCAGCTCAGCTACAGGGTTAACACCCCTCCACTTT. The full variable domain, rest sourced from reference TRBV18 and TRBJ1-6, is NAGVMQNPRHLVRRRGQEARLRCSPMKGHSHVYWYRQLPEEGLKFMVYLQKENIIDESGMPKERFSAEFPKEGPSILRIQQVVRGDSAAYFCASSATGLTPLHFGNGTRLTVT.

A few counts support this clone. This chain links TRBV13 with TRBJ1-2; no firm D call. Germline V gene sequence: CDR1 PRHDT, CDR2 FYEKMQ (reference sequence). With 4 bases removed from V and 0 bases from J, the gap between germline ends came to 6 bases. The CDR3 contains 13 residues. CDR3 sequence (DNA): TGTGCCAGCAGCTCCGTCGCTAACTATGGCTACACCTTC. It yields the protein CASSSVANYGYTF.

The V call is TRBV6-5, the J call TRBJ2-7; 8 positions agree with TRBD1. Germline V gives CDR1 MNHEY, CDR2 SVGAGI. The V and J ends lost 5 bases and 5 bases, in that order; junction bases with no gene match: 8. There are 14 residues in the CDR3. The CDR3 DNA sequence: TGTGCCAGCAGTATAGACAGGGGTCAGGACGAGCAGTACTTC. This encodes CASSIDRGQDEQYF.

This chain links TRBV27 with TRBJ1-6, with TRBD1 identical over 9 bases. Looked up from germline, CDR1 is MNHEY and CDR2 is SMNVEV (reference sequence). The CDR3 runs 15 residues. Germline trimming cut 2 bases from V and 9 bases from J; bases unmatched to any gene: 5. CDR3 region: CASSLGTGRGSPLHF. In nucleotides, the CDR3 is TGTGCCAGCAGTTTAGGGACAGGGCGAGGTTCACCCCTCCACTTT.

This sequence joins TRBV7-3 and TRBJ1-6; D uncertain. The V gene's germline CDR1 is SGHTA and CDR2 FQGTGA. Trimming left V 5 bases short and J 7 bases short, with 15 bases between. The CDR3 has 15 residues. CDR3 DNA: TGTGCCAGCAGCGAGAGGGAGAATTGGAATTCACCCCTCCACTTT. Translated: CASSERENWNSPLHF.

The CDR3 loop is CASSQGGAETQYF. CDR3 nucleotides: TGTGCCAGCAGCCAAGGGGGGGCCGAGACCCAGTACTTC. The V gene is TRBV4-2, the J gene TRBJ2-5; D is tentatively TRBD1 or TRBD2 (6 bases each). Germline lookup yields CDR1 LGHNA and CDR2 YNFKEQ. The CDR3 runs to 13 residues. Trimming cost V 1 base and J 5 bases, with 8 bases left between them.

The CDR3 DNA reads as TGCAGTGCTAGTAACCCTACCAGGGTTATGAATGGGGGTGAGCAGTTCTTC. Its translation is CSASNPTRVMNGGEQFF. The chain joins TRBV20-1 to TRBJ2-1, with D perhaps given as TRBD1 or TRBD2 (5 bases each). Germline V gene lookup returns CDR1 DFQATT and CDR2 SNEGSKA (reference sequence). Between the trimmed V and J ends, which lost 3 bases and 9 bases, there was a span of 27 bases. CDR3 length equals 17 residues.

This clone was recorded only once. The CDR3 coding sequence is TGCGCCAGCAGCCAAGATAGGCTTGGTATCTCCTACGAGCAGTACTTC. As protein: CASSQDRLGISYEQYF. V usage is TRBV4-1 and J usage is TRBJ2-7; D not certain. This CDR3 has 16 amino acids. The germline CDR1 and CDR2 sequences are MGHRA and YSYEKL. The ends were cut back, 0 bases at V and 0 bases at J, with 12 bases in the middle.

The chain recombines TRBV4-3 with TRBJ1-5; unclear D gene. The V end lost 2 bases, the J end lost 1 base, and 3 bases lay between the germline ends. CDR1 LGHNA and CDR2 YSLEER come from the germline V gene. The CDR3 loop spans 13 amino acids. The chain's CDR3 is CASSQHSNQPQHF. The CDR3 DNA sequence: TGCGCCAGCAGCCAACACAGCAATCAGCCCCAGCATTTT.

This clone was picked up one time. The chain couples TRBV6-4 to TRBJ1-2; no clear D. V lost 8 bases to trimming and J lost 0 bases, with 13 bases between them. The CDR3 is 14 residues long. Germline V lookup: CDR1 MRHNA, CDR2 SNTAGT. The CDR3 bases are TGTGCCAGCTCTTGCCCTTTAGCTAACTATGGCTACACCTTC. It codes for CASSCPLANYGYTF.

The sample holds a few counts of this clone. This chain uses TRBV12-5 with TRBJ2-3; the match to TRBD2 covers 10 bases. The J segment lost 2 bases and the V segment lost 9 bases, leaving 14 bases of the junction unmatched. The CDR3 extends over 17 amino acids. CDR1 is LGHNT and CDR2 is FRNRAP in the germline V gene. As DNA, the CDR3 is TGTGCTAGCCTCGAAGGAGCGGGGGGGCGAATCACAGATACGCAGTATTTT. Its protein is CASLEGAGGRITDTQYF.

The chain joins TRBV10-1 to TRBJ2-3; D is undetermined. Trimming left V 4 bases short and J 4 bases short, with 9 bases between. This CDR3 region has 13 residues. Per germline, CDR1 WNHNN and CDR2 SYGVQD (reference sequence). The DNA for the CDR3 is TGCGCCAGCAGTGGAGAGGTCGCAGATACGCAGTATTTT. Encoded protein: CASSGEVADTQYF.

In this sample, this clone turned up a few times. The chain uses TRBV6-6 and TRBJ1-6; no clear D gene. Per germline, CDR1 MNHNY and CDR2 SVGAGI (reference sequence). The V end lost 6 bases, the J end lost 8 bases, and 11 bases lay between the germline ends. This CDR3 spans 13 amino acids. The CDR3 protein is CASSNGGDSPLHF. In DNA form, the CDR3 reads TGTGCCAGCAGCAACGGTGGGGATTCACCCCTCCACTTT.

V gene TRBV9 combines with J gene TRBJ2-2, with TRBD2 matching over 7 bases. This CDR3 is built from 16 residues. Germline CDR1 reads SGDLS; CDR2 reads YYNGEE. Trimming took 3 bases from V and 2 from J; bases not matched to a gene: 7. The DNA for the CDR3 is TGTGCCAGCAGCGGTGTAGCGGGCCCAAACACCGGGGAGCTGTTTTTT. Amino acids: CASSGVAGPNTGELFF. The full variable domain, rest sourced from reference TRBV9 and TRBJ2-2, is DSGVTQTPKHLITATGQRVTLRCSPRSGDLSVYWYQQSLDQGLQFLIQYYNGEERAKGNILERFSAQQFPDLHSELNLSSLELGDSALYFCASSGVAGPNTGELFFGEGSRLTVL.